This TCR beta chain was sequenced for a study of OX40 agonist ivuxolimab in advanced cancers. Findings and caveats of the study: Patients with a partial response at 0.1-3.0 mg/kg had among the lowest clonal expansion.

V was shortened by 8 bases and J by 0 bases, with 14 bases between the two germline ends. The CDR3 length is 15 residues. Germline values: CDR1 MGHDK, CDR2 SYGVNS. This clone was recorded once. The antigen remains undetermined. Data came from immunoSEQ multiplex PCR; TCRdb stores just in-frame clones and leaves some out. This table has 3,000 to 3,500 clones, approximately 80% appearing once. The source of this sequence is an adult with an advanced solid tumor such as melanoma, head and neck, liver or kidney cancer. The chain couples TRBV25-1 to TRBJ2-1; perhaps TRBD2 as D (7 bases). The starting material was CD4+ or CD8+ T cells sorted from blood, obtained in a trial of the OX40 agonist ivuxolimab. The CDR3: CASSKGGSSYNEQFF. As DNA, the CDR3 is TGTGCCAGCTCCAAGGGGGGGAGCTCCTACAATGAGCAGTTCTTC.